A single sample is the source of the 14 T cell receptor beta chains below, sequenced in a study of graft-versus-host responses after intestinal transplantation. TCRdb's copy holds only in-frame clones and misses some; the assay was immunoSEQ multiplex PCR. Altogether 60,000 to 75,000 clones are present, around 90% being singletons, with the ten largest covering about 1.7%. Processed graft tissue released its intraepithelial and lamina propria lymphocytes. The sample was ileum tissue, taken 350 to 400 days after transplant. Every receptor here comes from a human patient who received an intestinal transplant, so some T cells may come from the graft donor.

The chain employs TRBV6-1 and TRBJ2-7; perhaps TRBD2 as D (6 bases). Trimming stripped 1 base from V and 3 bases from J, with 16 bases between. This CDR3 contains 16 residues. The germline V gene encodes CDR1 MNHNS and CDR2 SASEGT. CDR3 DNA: TGTGCCAGCAGTGAAGGGGGGGAGTTCCACAACTACGAGCAGTACTTC. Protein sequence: CASSEGGEFHNYEQYF.

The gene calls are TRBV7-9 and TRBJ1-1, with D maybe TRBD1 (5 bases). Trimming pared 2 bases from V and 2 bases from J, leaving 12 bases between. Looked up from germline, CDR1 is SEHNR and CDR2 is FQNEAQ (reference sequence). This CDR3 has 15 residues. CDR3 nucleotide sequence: TGTGCCAGCAGCTTATTAGGGGTCCTTAACACTGAAGCTTTCTTT. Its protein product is CASSLLGVLNTEAFF.

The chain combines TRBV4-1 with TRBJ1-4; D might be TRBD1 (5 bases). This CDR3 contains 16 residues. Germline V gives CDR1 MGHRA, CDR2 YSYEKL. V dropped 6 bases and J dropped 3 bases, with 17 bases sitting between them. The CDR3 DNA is TGCGCCAGCAGGGCCCTTCCGACAGTACCTAATGAAAAACTGTTTTTT. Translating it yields CASRALPTVPNEKLFF.

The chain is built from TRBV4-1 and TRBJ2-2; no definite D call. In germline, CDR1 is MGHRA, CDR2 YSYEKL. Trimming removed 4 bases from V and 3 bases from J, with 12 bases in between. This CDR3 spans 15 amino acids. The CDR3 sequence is CASSPSLSDTGELFF. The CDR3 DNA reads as TGCGCCAGCAGCCCAAGTTTGTCGGACACCGGGGAGCTGTTTTTT.

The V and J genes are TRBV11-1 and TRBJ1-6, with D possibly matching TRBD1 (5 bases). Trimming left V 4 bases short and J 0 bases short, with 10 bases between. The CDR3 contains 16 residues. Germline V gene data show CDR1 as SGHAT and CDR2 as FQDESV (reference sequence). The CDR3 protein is CASSWGRSSYNSPLHF. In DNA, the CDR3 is TGTGCCAGCAGCTGGGGCAGGAGCTCCTATAATTCACCCCTCCACTTT. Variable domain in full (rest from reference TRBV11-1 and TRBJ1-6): EAEVAQSPRYKITEKSQAVAFWCDPISGHATLYWYRQILGQGPELLVQFQDESVVDDSQLPKDRFSAERLKGVDSTLKIQPAELGDSAMYLCASSWGRSSYNSPLHFGNGTRLTVT.

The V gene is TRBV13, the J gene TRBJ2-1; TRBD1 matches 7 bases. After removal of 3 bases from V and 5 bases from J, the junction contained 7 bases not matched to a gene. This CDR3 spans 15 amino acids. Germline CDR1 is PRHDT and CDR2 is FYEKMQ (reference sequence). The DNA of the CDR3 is TGTGCCAGCAGCTTCGACAGGGCTCCCAACAATGAGCAGTTCTTC. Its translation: CASSFDRAPNNEQFF.

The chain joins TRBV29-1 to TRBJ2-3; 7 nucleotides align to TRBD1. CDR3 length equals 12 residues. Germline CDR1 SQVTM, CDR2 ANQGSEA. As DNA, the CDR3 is TGCAGGGTAGGACAGGGCACAGATACGCAGTATTTT. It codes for CRVGQGTDTQYF.

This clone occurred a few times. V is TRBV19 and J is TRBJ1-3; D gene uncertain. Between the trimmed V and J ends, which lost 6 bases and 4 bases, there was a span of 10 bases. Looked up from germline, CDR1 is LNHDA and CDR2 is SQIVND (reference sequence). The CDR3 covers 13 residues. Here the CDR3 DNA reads TGTGCCAGTAGCAGGCAAGGAGGAAACACCATATATTTT. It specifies CASSRQGGNTIYF. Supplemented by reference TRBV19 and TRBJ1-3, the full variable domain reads DGGITQSPKYLFRKEGQNVTLSCEQNLNHDAMYWYRQDPGQGLRLIYYSQIVNDFQKGDIAEGYSVSREKKESFPLTVTSAQKNPTAFYLCASSRQGGNTIYFGEGSWLTVV.

The CDR3, as DNA: TGTGCCAGCAGTAACCATACAGGGAACTATGGCTACACCTTC. Amino acid sequence: CASSNHTGNYGYTF. The V call is TRBV6-5, the J call TRBJ1-2; possibly TRBD1 for D (6 bases). V lost 5 bases, J lost 2 bases, and 12 bases lay in between. The CDR3 spans 14 residues. Germline V gives CDR1 MNHEY, CDR2 SVGAGI.

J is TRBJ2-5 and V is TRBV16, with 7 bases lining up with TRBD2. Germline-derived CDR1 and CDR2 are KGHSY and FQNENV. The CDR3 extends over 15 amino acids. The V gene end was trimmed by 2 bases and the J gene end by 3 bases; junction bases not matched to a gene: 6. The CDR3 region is CASSQPGTMKETQYF. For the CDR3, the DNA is TGTGCCAGCAGCCAACCCGGGACTATGAAAGAGACCCAGTACTTC.

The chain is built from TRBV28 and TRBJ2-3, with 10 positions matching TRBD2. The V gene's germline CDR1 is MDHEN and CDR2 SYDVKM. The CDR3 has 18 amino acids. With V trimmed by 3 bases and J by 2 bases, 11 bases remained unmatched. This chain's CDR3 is CASSFTAGGLEHTDTQYF. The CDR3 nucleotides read TGTGCCAGCAGTTTCACAGCGGGAGGGCTCGAACACACAGATACGCAGTATTTT.

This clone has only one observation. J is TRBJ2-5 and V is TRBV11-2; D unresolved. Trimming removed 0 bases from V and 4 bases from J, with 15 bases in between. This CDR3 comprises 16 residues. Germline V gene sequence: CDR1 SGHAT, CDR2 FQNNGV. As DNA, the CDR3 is TGTGCCAGCAGCTTAGAGGGTGGGCTCCTTGGAGAGACCCAGTACTTC. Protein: CASSLEGGLLGETQYF.

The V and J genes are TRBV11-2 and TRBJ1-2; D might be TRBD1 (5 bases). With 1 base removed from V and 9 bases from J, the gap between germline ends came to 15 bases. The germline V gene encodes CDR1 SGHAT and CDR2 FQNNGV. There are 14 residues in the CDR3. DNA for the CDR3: TGTGCCAGCAGCTTAGGGGGACCGACCATTCGCTACACCTTC. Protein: CASSLGGPTIRYTF. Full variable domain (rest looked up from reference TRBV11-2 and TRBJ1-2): EAGVAQSPRYKIIEKRQSVAFWCNPISGHATLYWYQQILGQGPKLLIQFQNNGVVDDSQLPKDRFSAERLKGVDSTLKIQPAKLEDSAVYLCASSLGGPTIRYTFGSGTRLTVV.

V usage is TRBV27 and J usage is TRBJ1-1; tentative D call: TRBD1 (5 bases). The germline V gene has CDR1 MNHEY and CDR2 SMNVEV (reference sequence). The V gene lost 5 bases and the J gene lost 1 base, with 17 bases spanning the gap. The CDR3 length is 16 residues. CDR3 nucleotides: TGTGCCAGCAGTCTCCTCCCGGGACGGGAGAACACTGAAGCTTTCTTT. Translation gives CASSLLPGRENTEAFF.